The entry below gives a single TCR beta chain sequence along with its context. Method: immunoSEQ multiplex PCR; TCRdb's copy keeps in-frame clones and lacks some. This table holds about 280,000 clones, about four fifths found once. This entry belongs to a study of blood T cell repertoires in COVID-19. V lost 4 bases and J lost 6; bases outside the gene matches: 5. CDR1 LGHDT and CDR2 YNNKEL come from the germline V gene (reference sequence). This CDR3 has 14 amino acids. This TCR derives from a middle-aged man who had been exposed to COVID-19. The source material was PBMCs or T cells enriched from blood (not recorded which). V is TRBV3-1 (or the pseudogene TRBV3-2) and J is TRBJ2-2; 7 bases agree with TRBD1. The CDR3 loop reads CASSLGQSPGELFF. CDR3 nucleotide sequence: TGTGCCAGCAGCCTGGGACAGTCCCCCGGGGAGCTGTTTTTT.